The rows below give T cell receptor beta chains drawn from one sample of a study of blood T cell repertoires in COVID-19. Clones were sequenced by immunoSEQ multiplex PCR, and TCRdb holds only the in-frame ones, with some missing. The sample has about 480,000 clones, roughly 89% seen once. Sequencing was performed on peripheral blood. These receptors were taken from a man aged 18 to 30 with COVID-19, enrolled during active disease. The CDR3 runs from the conserved cysteine through the conserved F or W. Each record gives: V gene, clone size, J gene, D gene, CDR3 protein, CDR3 DNA. D genes are given only for firm matches. Clone sizes are given selectively: once, few, many, or a class where the clone is expanded.

TRBV6-4	.	TRBJ2-1	TRBD2	CASLAGVGSYNEQFF	TGTGCCAGTCTAGCGGGAGTGGGATCCTACAATGAGCAGTTCTTC
TRBV20-1	.	TRBJ1-2	.	CSARGRVGYTF	TGCAGTGCCAGGGGCAGGGTCGGCTACACCTTC
TRBV19	.	TRBJ2-1	TRBD2	CASRLSAGGVNEQFF	TGTGCCAGTAGGTTGTCAGCGGGAGGCGTGAATGAGCAGTTCTTC
TRBV19	.	TRBJ1-4	TRBD1	CASSDRGEKLFF	TGTGCCAGTAGCGACAGGGGAGAAAAACTGTTTTTT
TRBV19	.	TRBJ1-5	.	CASSMGARSNQPQHF	TGTGCCAGTAGTATGGGGGCGAGAAGCAATCAGCCCCAGCATTTT
TRBV29-1	.	TRBJ2-2	.	CSVEDIINTGELFF	TGCAGCGTTGAAGATATTATCAACACCGGGGAGCTGTTTTTT
TRBV5-4	.	TRBJ1-2	.	CASSLTIGGGEIGSSGYTF	TGTGCCAGCAGCTTGACAATTGGCGGGGGCGAAATTGGATCGAGTGGCTACACCTTC
TRBV5-4	.	TRBJ1-2	TRBD1	CASSFTGTGIYGYTF	TGTGCCAGCAGCTTTACCGGGACAGGGATATATGGCTACACCTTC
TRBV7-9	once	TRBJ2-3	.	CASSPAAQGAADTQYF	TGTGCCAGCAGCCCGGCGGCGCAGGGCGCGGCAGATACGCAGTATTTT
TRBV5-6	.	TRBJ2-7	TRBD1	CASSYIGTGRNYEQYF	TGTGCCAGCAGCTACATCGGGACAGGCAGAAACTACGAGCAGTACTTC
TRBV14	.	TRBJ1-1	.	CASSQGRVNTEAFF	TGTGCCAGCAGCCAAGGTCGAGTGAACACTGAAGCTTTCTTT
TRBV7-8	.	TRBJ2-7	TRBD2	CASSLPGLAGPHPYYEQYF	TGTGCCAGCAGCTTACCGGGACTAGCGGGACCTCACCCCTACTACGAGCAGTACTTC
TRBV19	.	TRBJ1-3	.	CASSFSGNTIYF	TGTGCCAGTTCTTTCTCTGGAAACACCATATATTTT
TRBV20-1	.	TRBJ2-5	.	CSAMRAETQYF	TGCAGTGCCATGAGGGCGGAGACCCAGTACTTC
TRBV7-9	.	TRBJ1-2	TRBD1	CASSPGTGRNYGYTF	TGTGCCAGCAGCCCTGGGACAGGCCGGAACTATGGCTACACCTTC
TRBV29-1	.	TRBJ1-1	.	CSVEVMGQLNTEAFF	TGCAGCGTTGAAGTAATGGGACAACTGAACACTGAAGCTTTCTTT
TRBV5-1	.	TRBJ2-1	TRBD2	CARRWGAGGSSYNEQFF	TGCGCCCGCCGCTGGGGGGCGGGGGGCAGCTCCTACAATGAGCAGTTCTTC
TRBV5-8	.	TRBJ2-7	TRBD1	CASSPRTGVYEQYF	TGTGCCAGCAGCCCCCGGACAGGGGTCTACGAGCAGTACTTC
TRBV7-7	.	TRBJ2-5	.	CASSLSQGNRGQETQYF	TGTGCTAGCAGCTTAAGTCAGGGGAACAGAGGCCAAGAGACCCAGTACTTC
TRBV30	.	TRBJ2-7	.	CAWSDPGHSEQYF	TGTGCCTGGAGTGACCCGGGACACTCGGAGCAGTACTTC
TRBV19	.	TRBJ1-5	.	CASSIDPYQPQHF	TGTGCCAGTAGTATAGATCCTTATCAGCCCCAGCATTTT
TRBV5-4	.	TRBJ1-5	TRBD1	CASSLGTGDSNQPQHF	TGTGCCAGCAGCTTGGGGACAGGGGATAGCAATCAGCCCCAGCATTTT
TRBV28	.	TRBJ1-2	.	CATPNRGNYGYTF	TGTGCCACCCCTAATAGGGGTAACTATGGCTACACCTTC
TRBV5-1	.	TRBJ2-7	TRBD1	CASSITTGTGGHEQYF	TGCGCCAGCAGCATTACTACCGGGACAGGGGGCCACGAGCAGTACTTC
TRBV11-1	.	TRBJ2-7	TRBD2	CASRLAGGPYEQYF	TGTGCCAGCAGACTAGCGGGAGGCCCCTACGAGCAGTACTTC
TRBV27	.	TRBJ1-2	TRBD1	CASSSGTAYGYTF	TGTGCCAGCAGTTCTGGGACAGCTTATGGCTACACCTTC
TRBV24-1	.	TRBJ2-2	TRBD2	CATSDPRGGRPLELFF	TGTGCCACCAGTGACCCCCGGGGAGGGAGGCCCTTGGAGCTGTTTTTT
TRBV6-5	.	TRBJ1-2	.	CASTSTGGSMNGYTF	TGTGCCAGTACGTCTACGGGAGGCAGCATGAATGGCTACACCTTC
TRBV15	.	TRBJ1-2	TRBD1	CATSRDMGQGARGYTF	TGTGCCACCAGCAGAGACATGGGACAGGGGGCTAGAGGCTACACCTTC
TRBV3-1/TRBV3-2	.	TRBJ2-2	.	CASIGGRDSIRNTGELFF	TGTGCCAGCATCGGCGGGCGGGACAGTATTAGGAACACCGGGGAGCTGTTTTTT
TRBV9	.	TRBJ2-1	.	CASSVGVTGSPNEQFF	TGTGCCAGCAGCGTAGGGGTAACGGGAAGCCCCAATGAGCAGTTCTTC
TRBV2	.	TRBJ2-5	.	CAGRLRGVGGETQYF	TGTGCCGGTCGACTCCGGGGTGTGGGTGGAGAGACCCAGTACTTC
TRBV2	.	TRBJ2-1	TRBD2	CASRLPSGGRASSDEQFF	TGTGCCAGCAGACTCCCCTCAGGCGGGAGGGCCTCTAGTGATGAGCAGTTCTTC
TRBV19	.	TRBJ1-2	.	CASSNRENYGYTF	TGTGCCAGTAGTAACAGGGAAAACTATGGCTACACCTTC
TRBV2	.	TRBJ2-2	TRBD1	CASSENGQGATGELFF	TGTGCCAGCAGTGAAAATGGTCAGGGGGCTACCGGGGAGCTGTTTTTT
TRBV3-1/TRBV3-2	few	TRBJ1-3	.	CASRTGSGNTIYF	TGTGCCAGCCGTACAGGGTCTGGAAACACCATATATTTT
TRBV3-1/TRBV3-2	.	TRBJ2-7	TRBD1	CASRGTGPLASQYF	TGTGCCAGCAGGGGGACAGGACCCCTGGCCTCGCAGTACTTC
TRBV5-6	.	TRBJ2-1	TRBD2	CASSLSGGNYNEQFF	TGTGCCAGCAGCCTGAGCGGGGGCAACTACAATGAGCAGTTCTTC
TRBV6-1	once	TRBJ2-1	TRBD2	CASSELWSGGLGFF	TGTGCCAGCAGTGAACTTTGGAGCGGGGGGCTCGGGTTCTTC
TRBV5-1	.	TRBJ1-3	TRBD1	CASSPGQGMSGNTIYF	TGCGCCAGCAGCCCGGGACAGGGAATGTCTGGAAACACCATATATTTT
TRBV13	.	TRBJ1-1	TRBD1	CASSLGNRGRWEAFF	TGTGCCAGCAGCTTAGGCAACAGGGGGCGATGGGAAGCTTTCTTT
TRBV11-2	once	TRBJ2-3	TRBD2	CASSLAWAGVADTQYF	TGTGCCAGCAGCTTAGCATGGGCGGGAGTAGCAGATACGCAGTATTTT
TRBV5-6	.	TRBJ1-3	TRBD1	CASRTGGSSGNTIYF	TGTGCCAGCAGAACAGGGGGGAGCTCTGGAAACACCATATATTTT
TRBV11-2	.	TRBJ2-3	.	CASSLDRGSTDTQYF	TGTGCCAGCAGCTTAGATCGCGGGAGCACAGATACGCAGTATTTT
TRBV5-1	.	TRBJ2-1	TRBD1	CASRISTGVPRDEQFF	TGCGCCAGCAGAATATCAACAGGGGTGCCTAGGGATGAGCAGTTCTTC
TRBV19	.	TRBJ2-5	TRBD2	CASSRLAGDGETQYF	TGTGCCAGTAGCAGACTAGCGGGAGATGGGGAGACCCAGTACTTC
TRBV18	once	TRBJ1-2	.	CASSRGGINYGYTF	TGTGCCAGCTCCAGGGGAGGGATAAACTATGGCTACACCTTC
TRBV9	.	TRBJ2-7	TRBD2	CASSVASGVEQYF	TGTGCCAGCAGCGTAGCTAGCGGGGTCGAGCAGTACTTC
TRBV24-1	.	TRBJ2-7	.	CATSVSNGQQGNEQYF	TGTGCCACCAGTGTATCCAACGGCCAACAGGGCAACGAGCAGTACTTC
TRBV10-2	once	TRBJ2-1	TRBD2	CASRRGTSGGNEQFF	TGCGCCAGCAGGAGGGGGACTAGCGGGGGCAATGAGCAGTTCTTC
TRBV2	.	TRBJ1-2	.	CASSAVQGLGYTF	TGTGCCAGCAGTGCGGTCCAGGGACTTGGCTACACCTTC
TRBV29-1	.	TRBJ2-7	TRBD1	CSVKDRGLEQYF	TGCAGCGTTAAGGACAGGGGGCTTGAGCAGTACTTC
TRBV9	.	TRBJ2-2	TRBD1	CASGTGVGPGELFF	TGTGCCAGCGGGACAGGGGTAGGGCCCGGGGAGCTGTTTTTT
TRBV15	.	TRBJ2-7	TRBD2	CATSTYSGGVYEQYF	TGTGCCACCAGCACATATAGCGGGGGAGTCTACGAGCAGTACTTC
TRBV2	once	TRBJ2-2	.	CASSDGQGYTGELFF	TGTGCCAGCAGTGATGGGCAGGGTTACACCGGGGAGCTGTTTTTT
TRBV28	.	TRBJ1-1	.	CASSYGGLNTEAFF	TGTGCCAGCAGTTACGGAGGCTTGAACACTGAAGCTTTCTTT
TRBV5-6	.	TRBJ2-1	.	CASSLAGGTHNEQFF	TGTGCCAGCAGCTTGGCCGGGGGAACACACAATGAGCAGTTCTTC